The text below deals with one T cell receptor (beta chain). Its specificity is not known. Germline V lookup: CDR1 SGHAT, CDR2 FQDESV (reference sequence). This CDR3 region has 14 residues. V was shortened by 3 bases and J by 1 base, with 7 bases between the two germline ends. Here immunoSEQ multiplex PCR was the method, and the copy in TCRdb shows in-frame clones only, minus some. This sample has 150,000 to 180,000 clones; about nine tenths occur once, and the top ten carry roughly 1.9%. The sample is drawn from a study of T cell responses to AZD1222 COVID-19 vaccine. General study findings and limits: Along spike, vaccine-associated CD4 TCRs were found throughout, with dominance at 160-218 and 743-854.

The specimen comprised peripheral blood, sampled on day 0 of AZD1222 vaccination. This TCR came from an adult in good health. This sequence joins TRBV11-1 and TRBJ2-1, with TRBD2 as a possible D gene (5 bases). The CDR3: CASSFPGSYNEQFF. The CDR3, as DNA: TGTGCCAGCAGCTTTCCGGGGTCCTACAATGAGCAGTTCTTC.